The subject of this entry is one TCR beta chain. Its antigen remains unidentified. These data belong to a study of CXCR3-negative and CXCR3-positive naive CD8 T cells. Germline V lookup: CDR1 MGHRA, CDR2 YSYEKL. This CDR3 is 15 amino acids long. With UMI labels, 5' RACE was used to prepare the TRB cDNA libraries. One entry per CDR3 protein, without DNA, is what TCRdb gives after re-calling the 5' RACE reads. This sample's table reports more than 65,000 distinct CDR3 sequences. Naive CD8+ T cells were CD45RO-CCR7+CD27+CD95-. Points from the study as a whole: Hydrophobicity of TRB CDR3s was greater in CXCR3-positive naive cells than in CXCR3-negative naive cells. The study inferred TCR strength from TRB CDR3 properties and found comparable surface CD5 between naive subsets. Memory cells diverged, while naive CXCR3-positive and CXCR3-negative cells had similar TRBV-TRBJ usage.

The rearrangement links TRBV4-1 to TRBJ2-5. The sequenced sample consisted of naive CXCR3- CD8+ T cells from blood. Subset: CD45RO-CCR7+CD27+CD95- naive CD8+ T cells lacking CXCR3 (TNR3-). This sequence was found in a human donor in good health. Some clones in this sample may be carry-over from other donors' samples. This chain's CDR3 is CASSQVWQGQETQYF.